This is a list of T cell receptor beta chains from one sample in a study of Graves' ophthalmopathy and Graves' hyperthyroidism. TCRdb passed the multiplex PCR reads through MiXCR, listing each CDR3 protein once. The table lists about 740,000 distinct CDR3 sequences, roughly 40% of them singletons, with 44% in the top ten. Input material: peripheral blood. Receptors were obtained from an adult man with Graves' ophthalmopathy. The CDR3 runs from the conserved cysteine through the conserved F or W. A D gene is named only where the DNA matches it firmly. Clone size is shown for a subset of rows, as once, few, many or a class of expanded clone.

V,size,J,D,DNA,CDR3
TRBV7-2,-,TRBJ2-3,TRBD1,TGTGCCAGCAGCTTAACGCGCGGGGACAGGGAAGTTAAGGATTTT,CASSLTRGDREVKDF
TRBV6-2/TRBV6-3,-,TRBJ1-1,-,TGTGCCAGCAGTTACTCGAGGGTGTTCCCTGAAGCTTTCTTT,CASSYSRVFPEAFF
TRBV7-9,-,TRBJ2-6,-,TGTGCCAGCAGTCCCTCGACAGGTTCATTCTCTGGGGCCAACGTCCTGACTTTC,CASSPSTGSFSGANVLTF
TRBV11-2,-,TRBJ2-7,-,TGTGCCAGCAGCGTTGAGTCGACGGCTTCCTACGAGCAGTACTTC,CASSVESTASYEQYF
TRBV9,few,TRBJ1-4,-,TGTGCCAGCAGCGTAGACGCCCTCGGTGCAACTAATGAAAAACTGTTTTTT,CASSVDALGATNEKLFF
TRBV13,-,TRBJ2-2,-,TGTGCCAGCAGCTTAGGGAGTCGGGAGCTGTTTTTT,CASSLGSRELFF
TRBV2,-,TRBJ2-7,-,TGTGCCAGCGTTAGTACTGGGGCTAACTACGAGCAGTACTTC,CASVSTGANYEQYF
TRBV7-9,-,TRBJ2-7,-,TGTGCCAGCAGCTTAAGCGGTAACCTCTATGAGCAGTACTTC,CASSLSGNLYEQYF
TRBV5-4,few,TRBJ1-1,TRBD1,TGTGCCAGCAGCCTGGGACAGGGGAGTACGAACACTGAAGCTTTCTTT,CASSLGQGSTNTEAFF
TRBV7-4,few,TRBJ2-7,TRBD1,TGTGCCAGCAGCTTAGTTGGCTTCTCCGGCAGGGGGCTTTCCAAGCAGTACTTC,CASSLVGFSGRGLSKQYF
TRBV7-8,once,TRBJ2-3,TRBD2,TGTGCCAGCAGCCGTAGCGGGGCCTACACAGATACGCAGTATTTT,CASSRSGAYTDTQYF
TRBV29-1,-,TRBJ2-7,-,TGCAGCTTGGGGCCGGGACAAGGATACGAGCAGTACTTC,CSLGPGQGYEQYF
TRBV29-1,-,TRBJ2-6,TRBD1,TGCAGCGCAGGGACAGGGGGCGCTGGGGCCAACGTCCTGACTTTC,CSAGTGGAGANVLTF
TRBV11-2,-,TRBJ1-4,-,TGTGCCAGCAGCCACAGTGGGACTAATGAAAAACTGTTTTTT,CASSHSGTNEKLFF
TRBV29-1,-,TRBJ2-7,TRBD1,TGCAGCGTTGACAGGGGGCTCCCAGTCGAGCAGTACTTC,CSVDRGLPVEQYF
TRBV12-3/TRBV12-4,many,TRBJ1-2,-,TGTGCCACCGTACTCTACGACGACTATGGCTACACCTTC,CATVLYDDYGYTF
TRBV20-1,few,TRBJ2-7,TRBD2,TGCAGTGCTAGGGGGCGCAGCGGGAGCCGTGAGCAGTACTTC,CSARGRSGSREQYF
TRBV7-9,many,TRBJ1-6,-,TGTGCCACCCAGCGATATAATTCACCCCTCCACTTT,CATQRYNSPLHF
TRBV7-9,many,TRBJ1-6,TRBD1,TGTGCCAGCAGCTTAGGGGGACAGACCAATTCACCCCTCCACTTT,CASSLGGQTNSPLHF
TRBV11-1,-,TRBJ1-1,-,TGTGCCAGCGGCCCCAGGAATGGCGTGAACACTGAAGCCTTCTTT,CASGPRNGVNTEAFF
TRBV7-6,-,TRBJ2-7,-,TGTGCCAGCAGAGATCGGTGGTACGAGCAGTACTTC,CASRDRWYEQYF
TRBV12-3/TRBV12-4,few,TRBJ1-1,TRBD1,TGTGCCAGCAGGCCCCCAGGGGGCACTGAAGCTTTCTTT,CASRPPGGTEAFF
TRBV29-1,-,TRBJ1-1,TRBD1,TGCAGCTTAGGGACAGCGAACACTGAAGCTTTCTTT,CSLGTANTEAFF
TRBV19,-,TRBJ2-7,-,TGTGCCAGTAGTATTGGACCGGCGAACTACGAGCAGTACTTC,CASSIGPANYEQYF
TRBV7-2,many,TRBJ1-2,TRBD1,TGTGCCAGCAACCCGACAGGGAAGTTCTATGGCTACACCTTC,CASNPTGKFYGYTF
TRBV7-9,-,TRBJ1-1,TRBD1,TGTGCCAGCAACAATCCGGGACAGGGCTTGGGCACTGAAGCTTTCTTT,CASNNPGQGLGTEAFF
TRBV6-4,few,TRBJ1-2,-,TGTGCCAGCAGAGTAAGTCATAGGACATACCGGTGCAACTTTGGCTACACCTTC,CASRVSHRTYRCNFGYTF
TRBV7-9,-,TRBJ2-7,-,TGTGCCAGCAGCCAAGTTGGGACCTACGAGCAGTACTTC,CASSQVGTYEQYF
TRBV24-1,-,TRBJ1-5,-,TGTGCCAGCTCACCTCCGCAGGACAGCGGTCAGCCCCAGCATTTT,CASSPPQDSGQPQHF
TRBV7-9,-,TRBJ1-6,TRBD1,TGTGCCAGCAGCTGGGGCGGGGACAGGGAGGATTCACCCCTCCACTTT,CASSWGGDREDSPLHF